The present entry profiles one TCR beta chain with its context. Its antigen specificity is not known. The record has no base qualities; no much larger clone is one base away. Library preparation used the immunoSEQ multiplex PCR assay. DNA from the cultured, isolated CD4+ T cells was subjected to TCR beta CDR3 sequencing. The authors' analysis ran thus. Non-productive TCR sequences were removed, reads were trimmed to the CDR3 region, and CDR3s of at least 7 amino acids were retained. The MANAFEST web app was used to pick out antigen-specific clonotypes by comparing their expansion in peptide wells with that in reference cultures. To count as positive, a clone had to show expansion at FDR<0.05 compared with the reference and with all other wells, an odds ratio above 5, and a frequency above 0.1% in two replicate wells. Cross-reactive clonotypes were defined as significantly expanded in SARS-CoV-2 spike wells and in at least one common cold coronavirus spike condition. CDR3 similarity was assessed by Levenshtein distance with the stringdist R package, and unrooted trees were built with ape in R 3.6.1. Imported from immuneACCESS, the table was reduced by TCRdb to in-frame sequences with V and J called. These copies leave out some clones; in studies compared against another copy, an unresolved V gene accounts for under half, and the cause of the remainder is not known. The DNA was the basis for D and trimming; V, J and clone size are from that table. The sample data list about 59,000 clones, and roughly three quarters of these were observed just once. The biggest ten clones account for 2% of the sample.

This specimen comes from a study of vaccination effects on CD4 cells after COVID-19 (dated by TCRdb to the early 2020s). General notes on the study: Post-vaccine samples across the study were collected a median of 72 days after the second dose, with a range of 14 to 241. A total of roughly 9 COVID-19 convalescent patients and a handful of SARS-CoV-2-naive healthy vaccine recipients were included in the full study. In both COVID-19 convalescent patients and infection-naive vaccine recipients, the study compared SARS-CoV-2 spike-specific CD4+ TCR repertoires from before mRNA vaccination with those from after it. The Oncomine TCR Beta short-read assay on an Illumina iSeq 100 was used to sequence cultures from other donors in the study.

In the ViraFEST assay, PBMC were stimulated with viral peptide pools, and TCR sequencing was then used to find antigen-specific CD4+ T cell clonotypes based on their expansion. After less than 13 days of culture, CD4+ T cells were isolated with the EasySep CD4+ T cell isolation kit. Each participant got two doses of an mRNA SARS-CoV-2 vaccine, either BNT162b2 or mRNA-1273. Negative nucleocapsid antibody results before and after vaccination confirmed that the healthy vaccine recipients had no prior SARS-CoV-2 infection. Each well held two million PBMC cultured in IMDM containing around 5% human AB serum, about 10 IU/ml IL-2 and gentamicin, along with approximately 10 ug/ml peptides. On days 3 and 7, half of the culture medium was replaced with fresh IL-2-containing medium. Unless otherwise noted, each peptide stimulation condition was cultured in triplicate wells. Using Ficoll-Paque Plus gradient centrifugation, PBMC were separated from whole blood and then either used fresh or cryopreserved at -140C. Overlapping peptide pools spanned the spike proteins of SARS-CoV-2 and the common cold coronaviruses HCoV-NL63, HCoV-OC43 and HCoV-229E. The QIAamp micro DNA kit was used to extract genomic DNA from the cultured CD4+ T cells.

Broad study findings and their caveats: At late post-vaccination timepoints, both infection-induced and vaccine-induced clones showed marked clonal contraction, consistent with waning T cell responses. The study was limited by a small number of convalescent patients and lacked early post-infection timepoints. Among healthy vaccine recipients, nearly all vaccine-induced clones were SARS-CoV-2 mono-reactive, and just 1 of 255 was cross-reactive with common cold coronaviruses.

From the cysteine up to the phenylalanine, the CDR3 has a length of 16 residues. Only the CDR3 portion is preserved as DNA: 48 bases, with reading frame beginning at the first base. Per the germline V gene, KGHDR is the CDR1 and SFDVKD is the CDR2. V sheds 3 bases and J sheds 2 bases, leaving 13 bases between their ends. The sequence was collected from a human donor who received a COVID-19 vaccine. The chain was built from TRBV24-1 and TRBJ2-1; no confident D gene assignment can be made. Sequenced material: CD4+ T cells from PBMCs cultured with HCoV-OC43 spike peptides, taken after COVID-19 vaccination. The meaning of the sample's cell subset or site label: HCoV-OC43 spike overlapping peptide pool stimulation. Here is the DNA: TGTGCCACCAGTGATACAACCTTGGCCCCCTACAATGAGCAGTTCTTC. It translates to CATSDTTLAPYNEQFF.